The source of this T cell receptor beta chain is a study of blood T cell repertoires in COVID-19. Repertoires were generated with immunoSEQ multiplex PCR, while TCRdb's copy carries only in-frame clones and drops some. Of 100,000 to 150,000 clones listed, more than 70% are singletons. This CDR3 comprises 14 residues. V trimming: 6 bases; J trimming: 2 bases; junction bases outside the gene matches: 6. From germline, CDR1 is MNHEY and CDR2 SVGAGI. This clone was seen once. This receptor was identified in a woman in her sixties or seventies with acute or convalescent COVID-19. V usage is TRBV6-5 and J usage is TRBJ2-7; 8 nucleotides line up with TRBD1. Source material: peripheral blood. Here the CDR3 reads CASRGTGRTYEQYV. In DNA, the CDR3 is TGTGCCAGCAGAGGGACAGGAAGGACCTACGAGCAGTACGTC.